The clone carrying this T cell receptor beta chain was counted a few times. The sample comes from a study of CD8+ T cells in alopecia areata. As for the study in general: Oral tofacitinib (5 to 10 mg twice daily) was administered to treated patients.

Extracted RNA was reverse transcribed, and the resulting cDNA served as sequencing template. Generated by immunoSEQ multiplex PCR, the TCRdb table keeps only in-frame clones and is missing some. The sample consists of 180,000 or so clones, roughly 50% of them appearing once. CDR1 SGHRS and CDR2 YFSETQ come from the germline V gene. CDR3 length: 14 residues. Trimming at V came to 4 bases and at J to 4 bases, leaving 6 bases not matched to a gene. The treatment here: oral pan-JAK inhibitor, 5-10 mg twice daily. This receptor was identified in a human donor with alopecia areata. Material: CD4+ T cells sorted from blood, obtained at approximately week 60, from a patient treated with tofacitinib. The rearrangement links TRBV5-1 to TRBJ2-5; 8 bases agree with TRBD1. The CDR3 here is CASSLGQGRETQYF. Here the CDR3 DNA reads TGCGCCAGCAGCCTTGGACAGGGTCGAGAGACCCAGTACTTC.